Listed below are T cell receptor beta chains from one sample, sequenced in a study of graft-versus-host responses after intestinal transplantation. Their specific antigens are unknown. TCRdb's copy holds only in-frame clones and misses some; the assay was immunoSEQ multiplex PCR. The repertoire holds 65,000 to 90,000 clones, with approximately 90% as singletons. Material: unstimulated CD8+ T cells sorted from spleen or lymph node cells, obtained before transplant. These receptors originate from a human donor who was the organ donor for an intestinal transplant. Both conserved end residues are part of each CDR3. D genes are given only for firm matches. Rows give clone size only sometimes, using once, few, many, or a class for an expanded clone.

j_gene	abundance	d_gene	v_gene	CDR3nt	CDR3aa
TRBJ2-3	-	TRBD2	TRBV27	TGTGCCAGCAGTCTACCTCGTTTCGGGGCTAGCGGGGGGACAGATACGCAGTATTTT	CASSLPRFGASGGTDTQYF
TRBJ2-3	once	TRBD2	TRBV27	TGTGCCAGCGAACCCCAGCGGGGGGGATCGACGCAGTATTTT	CASEPQRGGSTQYF
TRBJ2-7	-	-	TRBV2	TGTGCCAGCACTGAGAACAGGCTGATTATCCATGAGCAGTACTTC	CASTENRLIIHEQYF
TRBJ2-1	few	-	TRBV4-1	TGCGCCAGCAGCCAAGGCCCGAGCTCCTACAATGAGCAGTTCTTC	CASSQGPSSYNEQFF
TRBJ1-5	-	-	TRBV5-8	TGTGCCAGCAGCCACATACAGGGTTCGAATCAGCCCCAGCATTTT	CASSHIQGSNQPQHF
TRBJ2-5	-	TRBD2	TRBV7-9	TGTGCCAGCCGCCCGATGGGAGGGAACCAAGAGACCCAGTACTTC	CASRPMGGNQETQYF
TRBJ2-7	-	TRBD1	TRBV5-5	TGTGCCAGCAGCGCAACAACCCGACAGGGGGCTACGTACGAGCAGTACTTC	CASSATTRQGATYEQYF
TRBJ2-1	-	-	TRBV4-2	TGTGCCAGCAGCCAAGGACAGCCGAGCTCCTACAATGAGCAGTTCTTC	CASSQGQPSSYNEQFF
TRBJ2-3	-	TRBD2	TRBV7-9	TGTGCCAGCAGCTTAGTAGCGGGGGGAACCAGAAGCACAGATACGCAGTATTTT	CASSLVAGGTRSTDTQYF
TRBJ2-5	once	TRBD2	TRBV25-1	TGTGCCAGCAGAAGCAACGCTCGGACTAGCGGGGGGGAGACCCAGTACTTC	CASRSNARTSGGETQYF
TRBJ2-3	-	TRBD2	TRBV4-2	TGTGCCAGCAGCCAAGAACAGCGGGACACAGATACGCAGTATTTT	CASSQEQRDTDTQYF
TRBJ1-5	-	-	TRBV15	TGTGCCACCAGCAGAGATCTCGCGGTGAATAATCAGCCCCAGCATTTT	CATSRDLAVNNQPQHF
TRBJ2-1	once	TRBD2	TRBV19	TGTGCCAGTAGTATCGTCGGTAGCGGGGGAGAGCAGTTCTTC	CASSIVGSGGEQFF
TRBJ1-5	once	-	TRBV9	TGTGCCAGCAGCCTTTCGGACTCCGCCGGAGATCTACCCCAGCATTTT	CASSLSDSAGDLPQHF
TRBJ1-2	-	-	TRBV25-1	TGTGCCAGCAGTGGGGCTACAGGAGCTAACTATGGCTACACCTTC	CASSGATGANYGYTF
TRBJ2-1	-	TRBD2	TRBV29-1	TGCAGCGTTGAAGATTACCGGGCTAGCGGGGGGGCCTACAATGAGCAGTTCTTC	CSVEDYRASGGAYNEQFF
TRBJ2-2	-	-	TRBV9	TGTGCCAGCAGCGTTAATAGCGGCATCGCGAACACCGGGGAGCTGTTTTTT	CASSVNSGIANTGELFF
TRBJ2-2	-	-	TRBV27	TGTGCCAGCAGTTTATACAGGAACACCGGGGAGCTGTTTTTT	CASSLYRNTGELFF
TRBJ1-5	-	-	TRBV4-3	TGCGCCAGCAGCCAAGGAGTTGCGGCGAATCAGCCCCAGCATTTT	CASSQGVAANQPQHF
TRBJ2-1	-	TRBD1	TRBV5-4	TGTGCCAGCAGCTTGGGGACAGGGGTATACAATGAGCAGTTCTTC	CASSLGTGVYNEQFF
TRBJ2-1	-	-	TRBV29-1	TGCAGCGTTTTACAGGTAGAGCAGTTCTTC	CSVLQVEQFF
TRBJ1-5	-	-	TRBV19	TGTGCCAGTAGTATTTCTGACTATAGCAATCAGCCCCAGCATTTT	CASSISDYSNQPQHF
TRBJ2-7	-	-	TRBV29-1	TGCAGCGTTTCTACCCACTACGAGCAGTACTTC	CSVSTHYEQYF
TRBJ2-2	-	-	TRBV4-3	TGCGCCAGCAGCCAAGATCTCGCGGGGTCGAGAACCGGGGAGCTGTTTTTT	CASSQDLAGSRTGELFF
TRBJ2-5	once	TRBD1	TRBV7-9	TGTGCCAGCAGCCAAAAAACAGGGGCGCAAGAGACCCAGTACTTC	CASSQKTGAQETQYF
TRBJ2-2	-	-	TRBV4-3	TGCGCCAGCAGCCCGGAGGAGTGGAGGACCGGGGAGCTGTTTTTT	CASSPEEWRTGELFF
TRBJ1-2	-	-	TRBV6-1	TGTGCCAGCAGTGAGCCCGACAGGGGCTACACCTTC	CASSEPDRGYTF
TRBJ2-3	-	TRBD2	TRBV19	TGTGCCAGTAGTCTGGGACTAGCGGGGGCCGGCCTAGATACGCAGTATTTT	CASSLGLAGAGLDTQYF
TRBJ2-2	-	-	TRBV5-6	TGTGCCAGCAGCTTTGGTCCAGCGAACACCGGGGAGCTGTTTTTT	CASSFGPANTGELFF
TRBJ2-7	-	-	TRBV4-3	TGCGCCAGCAGCCCTGGACACCCATACGAGCAGTACTTC	CASSPGHPYEQYF
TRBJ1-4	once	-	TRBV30	TGTGCCTGGAGTCTGGGGGTTGCGGGAAGGGAAAAACTGTTTTTT	CAWSLGVAGREKLFF
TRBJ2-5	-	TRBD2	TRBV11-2	TGTGCCAGCAGCTTATTAGCGGGGTGGGGGGAACAAGAGACCCAGTACTTC	CASSLLAGWGEQETQYF
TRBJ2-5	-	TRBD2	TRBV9	TGTGCCAGCAGCGTAGGTACTAGCGGGGGGGCAAGGAAGGAGACCCAGTACTTC	CASSVGTSGGARKETQYF
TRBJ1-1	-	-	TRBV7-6	TGTGCCAGCAGCTTAGCGGCAGGGGTCCCTGAAGCTTTCTTT	CASSLAAGVPEAFF
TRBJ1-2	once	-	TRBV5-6	TGTGCCAGCAGCTTGGCGGTGAGCTATGGCTACACCTTC	CASSLAVSYGYTF
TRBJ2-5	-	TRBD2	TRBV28	TGTGCCAGCAGTTTGGCCGGGCGGGGGTCGGAGACCCAGTACTTC	CASSLAGRGSETQYF
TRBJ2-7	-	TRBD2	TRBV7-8	TGTGCCAGCTTAGGAATAGCGGGGTACGAGCAGTACTTC	CASLGIAGYEQYF
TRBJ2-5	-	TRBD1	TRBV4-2	TGTGCCAGCAGCCAAGGGGCCCAACGACAGGGGAGGTGGGAGACCCAGTACTTC	CASSQGAQRQGRWETQYF
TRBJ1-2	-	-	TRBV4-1	TGCGCCAGCAGCCAAGATCTTCGGGGCTATGGCTACACCTTC	CASSQDLRGYGYTF
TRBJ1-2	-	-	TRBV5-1	TGCGCCAGCAGCTTGGAGGGGTCTGGCTACACCTTC	CASSLEGSGYTF
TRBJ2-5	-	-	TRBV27	TGTGCCAGCAGTAATACTTACCAAGAGACCCAGTACTTC	CASSNTYQETQYF
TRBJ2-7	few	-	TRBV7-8	TGTGCCAGCAGCCACATATCCTACGAGCAGTACTTC	CASSHISYEQYF
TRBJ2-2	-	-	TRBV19	TGTGCCAGTACCCGGCCCGGGATCACCGGGGAGCTGTTTTTT	CASTRPGITGELFF
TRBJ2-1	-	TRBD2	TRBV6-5	TGTGCCAGCAGCGTCGCGGGGGGCGGAAATGAGCAGTTCTTC	CASSVAGGGNEQFF
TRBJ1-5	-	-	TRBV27	TGTGCCAGCAGTTTATTCCCCTCGGGGAGAGGCAATCAGCCCCAGCATTTT	CASSLFPSGRGNQPQHF
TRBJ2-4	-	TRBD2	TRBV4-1	TGCGCCAGCAGCCGGACACTAGCGGGGGCAGACATTCAGTACTTC	CASSRTLAGADIQYF
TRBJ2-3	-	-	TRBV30	TGTGCCTGGAGTGTACTAGTCGGGGTAGATACGCAGTATTTT	CAWSVLVGVDTQYF
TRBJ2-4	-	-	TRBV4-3	TGCGCCAGCAGCCAAGATAGGACACTAGCCAAAAACATTCAGTACTTC	CASSQDRTLAKNIQYF
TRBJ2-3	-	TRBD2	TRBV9	TGTGCCAGCAGCCTCGGAGCGGGGGGGCCAGATACGCAGTATTTT	CASSLGAGGPDTQYF
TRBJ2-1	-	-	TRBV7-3	TGTGCAAGCGGTTTGGGGGGGGCGGTCGGCAATGAGCAGTTCTTC	CASGLGGAVGNEQFF
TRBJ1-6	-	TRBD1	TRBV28	TGTGCCAGCAGTCACAGGGGAGAGGATTCACCCCTCCACTTT	CASSHRGEDSPLHF
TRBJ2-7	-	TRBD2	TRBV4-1	TGCGCCAGCAGCCACACTCGCGGGGGGGGCTACGAGCAGTACTTC	CASSHTRGGGYEQYF
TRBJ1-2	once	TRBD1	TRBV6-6	TGTGTCTGCGGGACAGGGGGCGATGGCTACACCTTC	CVCGTGGDGYTF